The 18 T cell receptor beta chains reported below all come from one sample, sequenced in a study of blood T cell repertoires in COVID-19. Using immunoSEQ multiplex PCR, the repertoire was profiled, and TCRdb retains in-frame clones only, with some absent. This table holds about 330,000 clones, about 83% found once. The source material was peripheral blood. These receptors all come from a woman aged 50 to 60 with acute or convalescent COVID-19.

This clone has a handful of counts. The CDR3, as DNA: TGTGCCACCAGCAGAGCCGGGACTAGCGGGAGGCCCGTCCCCGACAATGAGCAGTTCTTC. This encodes CATSRAGTSGRPVPDNEQFF. This rearrangement joins TRBV15 to TRBJ2-1; 15 bases line up with TRBD2. Per the germline V gene, CDR1 is LNHNV and CDR2 is YYDKDF (reference sequence). CDR3 length equals 20 residues. The ends lost 1 base at V and 5 bases at J; junction bases unmatched: 12.

V and J are TRBV24-1 and TRBJ1-1, with TRBD1 matching 7 bases. The CDR3 loop spans 17 amino acids. J gave up 5 bases and V 1 base, and 12 bases lay outside the gene matches. CDR1 is KGHDR and CDR2 is SFDVKD in the germline V gene. Written as DNA, the CDR3 is TGTGCCACCAGTGATTTTGCCCGGCAGGGGGGTAGGACTGAAGCTTTCTTT. It encodes CATSDFARQGGRTEAFF.

The rearrangement uses TRBV10-3 and TRBJ1-2; 8 positions agree with TRBD1. The trim removed 3 bases at V and 3 bases at J, leaving 6 bases unmatched. The germline V gene has CDR1 ENHRY and CDR2 SYGVKD. This CDR3 spans 15 amino acids. The CDR3 DNA is TGTGCCATCAGTGAAAACTTACAGGGGGACTATGGCTACACCTTC. Translation: CAISENLQGDYGYTF.

J is TRBJ1-4 and V is TRBV18, with 7 bases fitting TRBD1. Germline V lookup: CDR1 KGHSH, CDR2 LQKENI. The ends lost 8 bases at V and 5 bases at J; junction bases unmatched: 8. The CDR3 consists of 14 residues. For the CDR3, the DNA is TGTGCCAGCGCCCGGGACAGCAGGAATGAAAAACTGTTTTTT. It codes for CASARDSRNEKLFF.

The genes are TRBV4-3 and TRBJ2-7; the match to TRBD2 covers 7 bases. Germline CDR1 LGHNA, CDR2 YSLEER. This CDR3 spans 13 amino acids. With 5 bases clipped from V and 7 bases from J, the junction kept 8 bases outside the gene matches. The CDR3 region has the DNA TGCGCCAGCAGCTTCATACCGGGGGGTGAGCAGTACTTC. It yields the protein CASSFIPGGEQYF.

In regard to this clone: Other nucleotide sequences from this sample produce the same CDR3. The V gene is TRBV18, the J gene TRBJ2-5; unclear D gene. Trimming removed 2 bases at V and 5 bases at J, with 3 bases between. This CDR3 has 11 residues. Germline loops: CDR1 KGHSH, CDR2 LQKENI. The CDR3 protein is CASSPGETQYF. In DNA form, the CDR3 reads TGTGCCAGCTCACCAGGCGAGACCCAGTACTTC.

For the CDR3, the DNA is TGCGCCAGCAGGACAGGGATTGGTGTCGGCAATCAGCCCCAGCATTTT. This encodes CASRTGIGVGNQPQHF. The V gene is TRBV23-1, the J gene TRBJ1-5; 7 bases map to TRBD1. TRBV23-1 is an ORF; its function is uncertain. The junction had 10 bases not matched to a gene; V was cut back by 6 bases and J by 2 bases. The length of the CDR3 is 16 residues.

This chain connects TRBV7-2 to TRBJ1-1; a possible D gene is TRBD1 (6 bases). Germline lookup yields CDR1 SGHTA and CDR2 FQGNSA. The CDR3 extends over 14 amino acids. V shed 2 bases and J shed 1 base, with 8 bases lying between them. The CDR3 protein is CASSLSRGNTEAFF. DNA for the CDR3: TGTGCCAGCAGCTTATCCAGGGGGAACACTGAAGCTTTCTTT.

This chain joins TRBV7-2 and TRBJ1-3, with 10 bases fitting TRBD1. This CDR3 comprises 17 residues. Germline assignment: CDR1 SGHTA and CDR2 FQGNSA. J lost 0 bases, V lost 5 bases, and 7 bases had no gene match. The CDR3 sequence: CASSPGQGLVSGNTIYF. Here the CDR3 DNA reads TGTGCCAGCAGCCCGGGACAGGGGCTCGTCTCTGGAAACACCATATATTTT.

The chain uses TRBV7-2 and TRBJ1-2; 10 bases line up with TRBD1. J lost 2 bases, V lost 5 bases, and 17 bases had no gene match. In germline, CDR1 is SGHTA, CDR2 FQGNSA. There are 19 residues in the CDR3. The CDR3 protein is CASSQYPTGGAWGNYGYTF. Here the CDR3 DNA reads TGTGCCAGCAGCCAATATCCGACAGGGGGCGCTTGGGGAAACTATGGCTACACCTTC. Drawing the rest from reference TRBV7-2 and TRBJ1-2, the complete variable domain is GAGVSQSPSNKVTEKGKDVELRCDPISGHTALYWYRQSLGQGLEFLIYFQGNSAPDKSGLPSDRFSAERTGGSVSTLTIQRTQQEDSAVYLCASSQYPTGGAWGNYGYTFGSGTRLTVV.

CDR3 in DNA: TGCGCCAGCAGCACAGGAGGGCTTGGTCAGCCCCAGCATTTT. Translating it yields CASSTGGLGQPQHF. This chain connects TRBV5-1 to TRBJ1-5; D is possibly TRBD1 (5 bases). CDR1 and CDR2 from the germline V gene are SGHRS and YFSETQ. This CDR3 has 14 residues. V was pared by 4 bases and J by 6 bases, with 14 bases between.

Regarding this clone: Possible read error: a much larger clone is one base away. This sequence joins TRBV11-2 and TRBJ1-2; 7 positions agree with TRBD1. With 5 bases clipped from V and 8 bases from J, the junction kept 5 bases outside the gene matches. Looked up from germline, CDR1 is SGHAT and CDR2 is FQNNGV. There are 12 residues in the CDR3. The CDR3 spells CASSPTGYGYTF. CDR3 bases: TGTGCCAGCAGCCCGACAGGGTACGGCTACACCTTC.

Only a few counts were recorded for this clone. For the CDR3, the DNA is TGCGCCAGCAGCCAACCGGACTACGGGTTCTACGAGCAGTACTTC. Amino acids: CASSQPDYGFYEQYF. This chain uses TRBV4-1 with TRBJ2-7, with TRBD2 as a possible D gene (6 bases). The CDR3 consists of 15 residues. The V end was cut by 2 bases, the J end by 3 bases, with 14 bases between. Germline assignment: CDR1 MGHRA and CDR2 YSYEKL.

The gene calls are TRBV12-5 and TRBJ2-2; D is perhaps TRBD1 (5 bases). V lost 5 bases and J lost 5, with 18 bases in between. This CDR3 is built from 16 residues. CDR1 and CDR2 from the germline V gene are LGHNT and FRNRAP. The chain's CDR3 is CASGITPGMDTGELFF. The CDR3 coding sequence is TGTGCTAGTGGTATAACCCCAGGGATGGATACCGGGGAGCTGTTTTTT.

This clone came up a few times. J is TRBJ1-3 and V is TRBV27; TRBD1 aligns across 7 bases. CDR3 size: 15 residues. V gave up 11 bases and J gave up 1 base; unmatched junction bases: 11. Germline lookup yields CDR1 MNHEY and CDR2 SMNVEV (reference sequence). CDR3 in DNA: TGTGCCTCCCGGGACAGATTTATTTCTGGAAACACCATATATTTT. It encodes CASRDRFISGNTIYF.

V is TRBV5-1 and J is TRBJ1-1; D uncertain. V lost 0 bases and J lost 6, with 9 bases in between. The CDR3 is made up of 13 amino acids. Germline V gene sequence: CDR1 SGHRS, CDR2 YFSETQ. CDR3 sequence: CASSLGGPSEAFF. In nucleotides, the CDR3 is TGCGCCAGCAGCTTGGGTGGCCCTTCTGAAGCTTTCTTT.

This chain uses TRBV5-4 with TRBJ2-3; TRBD2 is a possible D gene (7 bases). CDR1 is SGHNT, CDR2 YYREEE, per germline (reference sequence). The CDR3 totals 15 residues. With 4 bases removed from V and 5 bases from J, the gap between germline ends came to 17 bases. The CDR3 DNA follows: TGTGCCAGCAGCGTCCCTAGCGGAGGGGGAGATACGCAGTATTTT. Protein: CASSVPSGGGDTQYF.

The J gene is TRBJ2-7, the V gene TRBV7-6; the D gene is possibly TRBD1 (5 bases). Per the germline V gene, CDR1 is SGHVS and CDR2 is FNYEAQ. This CDR3 comprises 15 residues. Trimming removed 3 bases at V and 1 base at J, with 13 bases between. CDR3: CASSLAGYGSYEQYF. CDR3 DNA sequence: TGTGCCAGCAGCTTGGCAGGGTACGGATCCTACGAGCAGTACTTC. Full variable domain (rest looked up from reference TRBV7-6 and TRBJ2-7): GAGVSQSPRYKVTKRGQDVALRCDPISGHVSLYWYRQALGQGPEFLTYFNYEAQQDKSGLPNDRFSAERPEGSISTLTIQRTEQRDSAMYRCASSLAGYGSYEQYFGPGTRLTVT.